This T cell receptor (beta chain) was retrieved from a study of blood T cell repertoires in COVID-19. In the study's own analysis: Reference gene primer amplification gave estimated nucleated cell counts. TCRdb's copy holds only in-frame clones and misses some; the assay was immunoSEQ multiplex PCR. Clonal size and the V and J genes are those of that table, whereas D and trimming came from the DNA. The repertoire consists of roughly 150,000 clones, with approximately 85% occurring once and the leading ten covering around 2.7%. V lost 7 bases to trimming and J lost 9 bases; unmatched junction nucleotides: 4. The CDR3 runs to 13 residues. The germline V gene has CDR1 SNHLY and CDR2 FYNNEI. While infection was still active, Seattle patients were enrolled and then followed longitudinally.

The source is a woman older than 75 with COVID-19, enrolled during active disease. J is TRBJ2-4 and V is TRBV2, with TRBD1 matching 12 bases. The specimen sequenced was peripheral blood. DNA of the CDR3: TGTGCCAGCATCGGGACAGGGGGCACCATTCAGTACTTC. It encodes CASIGTGGTIQYF.